This entry describes one T cell receptor beta chain. Its cognate antigen is unknown. This sample is drawn from a study of vaccination effects on CD4 cells after COVID-19. Whole-study context: Each participant received a vaccine that was either BNT162b2 or mRNA-1273, given as two doses.

Sequencing was performed with immunoSEQ multiplex PCR; in TCRdb, only in-frame clones are kept and a portion is missing. The sample lists tens of thousands of clones; less than 80% were seen once. ViraFEST assay sequencing came after antigen-specific CD4+ T cells were expanded with viral peptide pools. Upon completion of 10 to 11 days in culture, CD4+ T cells were isolated. Vaccine recipients had no previous SARS-CoV-2 infection; their nucleocapsid antibodies were negative. Half of the medium was exchanged for IL-2 medium on both days 3 and 7. This CDR3 comprises 15 residues. Between the trimmed V and J ends, which lost 4 bases and 5 bases, there was a span of 17 bases. CDR1 and CDR2 from the germline V gene are LGHNA and YNFKEQ.

This TCR derives from a human donor who received a COVID-19 vaccine. The chain employs TRBV4-2 and TRBJ2-5; D tentatively reads TRBD1 or TRBD2 (5 bases each). The sequencing here drew on CD4+ T cells from PBMCs cultured with HCoV-OC43 spike peptides, taken before COVID-19 vaccination. Subset defined: HCoV-OC43 spike overlapping peptide pool stimulation. The CDR3: CASSRAPRGGETQYF. In DNA form, the CDR3 reads TGTGCCAGCAGCCGGGCCCCAAGGGGCGGGGAGACCCAGTACTTC.